Below, 3 T cell receptor beta chains from the same sample are listed, as sequenced in a study of OX40 agonist ivuxolimab in advanced cancers. Here immunoSEQ multiplex PCR was the method, and the copy in TCRdb shows in-frame clones only, minus some. In the table there are more than 45,000 clones, about 88% of which are singletons. The sequencing here drew on CD4+ or CD8+ T cells sorted from blood, taken in a trial of the OX40 agonist ivuxolimab. The receptors here all came from an adult with an advanced solid tumor such as melanoma, head and neck, liver or kidney cancer.

The chain employs TRBV28 and TRBJ2-2, with 10 bases fitting TRBD2. Germline CDR1 MDHEN, CDR2 SYDVKM. The CDR3 sequence is 18 residues long. Trimming took 10 bases from V and 4 from J; bases not matched to a gene: 18. The CDR3 here is CAIGPGLAAPHGTGELFF. The DNA for the CDR3 is TGTGCCATCGGCCCCGGACTAGCGGCCCCTCATGGCACCGGGGAGCTGTTTTTT.

This clone was counted ten times or more. The chain uses TRBV5-8 and TRBJ1-2; a possible D gene is TRBD1 (6 bases). CDR3 size: 15 residues. Per germline, CDR1 SGHTS and CDR2 YDEGEE. Trimming removed 4 bases from V and 3 bases from J, with 16 bases in between. Written as DNA, the CDR3 is TGTGCCAGCAGCACGGACCAGAGGGGGGACTATGGCTACACCTTC. Encoded protein: CASSTDQRGDYGYTF.

Written as DNA, the CDR3 is TGTGCCAGCAGTCTCCCTAGCGGGAGAGCGGATACGCAGTATTTT. This encodes CASSLPSGRADTQYF. The V gene is TRBV6-1, the J gene TRBJ2-3; TRBD2 matches at 10 bases. The length of the CDR3 is 15 residues. V gave up 5 bases and J gave up 6 bases; unmatched junction bases: 8. CDR1 is MNHNS, CDR2 SASEGT, per germline.